Below, one T cell receptor beta chain is given with its context. Its matching antigen is unknown. Naive, central memory, regulatory and stem cell-like memory cells within the CD4+ compartment were sorted using CD45RO/CCR7/CD25/CD127/CD95/CD27. The junction had 6 bases not matched to a gene; V was cut back by 0 bases and J by 1 base. CDR1 is MNHEY and CDR2 is SVGAGI in the germline V gene. The CDR3 has 16 amino acids. Reverse transcription of all isolated RNA meant that expressed TCRB transcripts were sequenced. Assay used: immunoSEQ multiplex PCR; TCRdb lists only in-frame clones, some missing. The sample consists of 600,000 to 700,000 clones, 9.5% to 15% of them appearing once. This sample was included in a study of beta chain features in type 1 diabetes. Study-wide points: Shorter TCRB CDR3s, moderately but significantly so, marked every one of the four CD4+ subsets in Type 1 diabetes patients. Amplification by PCR could prefer shorter templates, with the same effect in patients and controls.

The sample comprised naive CD4+ T cells from blood. The clonotype was recovered from a man aged 25-45 years with type 1 diabetes. The chain is built from TRBV6-5 and TRBJ2-7; 7 nucleotides align to TRBD1. DNA for the CDR3: TGTGCCAGCAGTTACTCTTGGGACAGATTATCCTACGAGCAGTACTTC. Translating it yields CASSYSWDRLSYEQYF.